This T cell receptor (beta chain) was recorded in a study of circulating CD8 cells and anti-PD-1 response in melanoma. By sample fraction, this clonotype is medium-sized. Using roughly 15 ng of total RNA, TCR libraries were made with the QIAseq Immune Repertoire TCR panel. TCRdb processed the reads anew with MiXCR; each CDR3 protein has one entry. This repertoire shows over 300 distinct CDR3 sequences, 5.5% to 8% found once; its top ten account for roughly 25%. CDR1 is SGHNT and CDR2 is YYREEE in the germline V gene (reference sequence). Trimming shortened V by 4 bases and J by 2 bases, and 13 bases separated the two germline ends. The CDR3 is 14 amino acids. Live CD3+CD8+TCRalphabeta+ cells were sorted into four subsets by PD-1 and/or TIGIT.

This receptor was identified in a human donor with melanoma. The genes are TRBV5-4 and TRBJ2-7; perhaps TRBD2 as D (6 bases). The specimen was CD8+ T cells from PBMCs, collected at baseline or after one month of anti-PD-1 therapy (not recorded which). CDR3 sequence reads: CASSPGTGAYEQYF. Here the CDR3 DNA reads TGTGCCAGCAGCCCCGGGACGGGAGCCTACGAGCAGTACTTC.